This TCR beta chain was identified during a study of blood T cell repertoires in COVID-19. Study background: Sites across the United States, Italy and Spain contributed samples from acute and convalescent COVID-19. In each case, the material was cDNA or gDNA derived from T cells, B-cell-depleted T cells, or PBMCs.

Germline loops: CDR1 MNHEY, CDR2 SMNVEV (reference sequence). After removal of 6 bases from V and 1 base from J, the junction contained 5 bases not matched to a gene. This CDR3 is built from 14 residues. Original handling: Nucleated cell number was recorded as an estimate derived from reference gene primer amplification. Sequencing used immunoSEQ multiplex PCR; TCRdb keeps in-frame clones, though not all of them. Clonal size and the V and J genes are those of that table, whereas D and trimming came from the DNA. The sample has a few hundred thousand clones; around 81% are singletons. This chain links TRBV27 with TRBJ1-1, with 7 bases aligning to TRBD1. The clonotype was recovered from a woman aged 55-70 years with acute or convalescent COVID-19. The sequenced material came from peripheral blood. The CDR3 DNA is TGTGCCAGCAGGAGGGGACAGAAGAACACTGAAGCTTTCTTT. Encoded protein: CASRRGQKNTEAFF.